This is a list of T cell receptor beta chains from one sample in a study of blood T cell repertoires in COVID-19. Profiling relied on immunoSEQ multiplex PCR, and the TCRdb table lists in-frame clones only, not all of them. The repertoire holds 60,000 to 65,000 clones, with roughly 80% as singletons. The specimen was peripheral blood. Receptor source: a man between 60 and 70 years old with COVID-19, enrolled during active disease. Each CDR3 is given with its conserved first and last residue. The D gene is left open where the match is weak. Clone size, where shown, is once, few, many, or a class for clones that have expanded.

abundance	d_gene	j_gene	v_gene	CDR3aa	CDR3nt
-	-	TRBJ1-5	TRBV6-6	CASRGGLGVRQPQHF	TGTGCCAGCAGGGGGGGGTTGGGGGTACGTCAGCCCCAGCATTTT
-	-	TRBJ2-6	TRBV14	CASSRQFLSGANVLTF	TGTGCCAGCAGCCGACAGTTCCTCTCTGGGGCCAACGTCCTGACTTTC
once	TRBD2	TRBJ2-3	TRBV5-1	CASSPGGLADTDTQYF	TGCGCCAGCAGCCCGGGGGGACTAGCGGACACAGATACGCAGTATTTT
-	-	TRBJ2-3	TRBV9	CASSLYTDTQYF	TGTGCCAGCAGCCTGTACACAGATACGCAGTATTTT
few	-	TRBJ2-4	TRBV10-2	CASSFFTPAGKNIQYF	TGCGCCAGCAGTTTTTTTACCCCCGCCGGGAAAAACATTCAGTACTTC
-	-	TRBJ1-3	TRBV6-5	CASSYVGAGNTIYF	TGTGCCAGCAGTTACGTGGGAGCTGGAAACACCATATATTTT
-	-	TRBJ1-2	TRBV24-1	CATSATGNGYTF	TGTGCCACCAGTGCTACAGGTAATGGCTACACCTTC
-	TRBD2	TRBJ2-3	TRBV5-1	CASSLDGGRADDTQYF	TGCGCCAGCAGCTTGGATGGCGGGAGGGCCGACGATACGCAGTATTTT
once	TRBD2	TRBJ2-7	TRBV3-1/TRBV3-2	CASSRSGGDHEQYF	TGTGCCAGCAGCCGAAGCGGGGGGGACCACGAGCAGTACTTC
-	-	TRBJ1-2	TRBV3-1/TRBV3-2	CASSQGFTLLNGGYTF	TGTGCCAGCAGCCAAGGATTTACCCTGCTTAACGGTGGCTACACCTTC
-	TRBD1	TRBJ2-7	TRBV10-2	CAGGQGPYEQYF	TGCGCCGGGGGACAGGGACCCTACGAGCAGTACTTC
once	TRBD1	TRBJ1-4	TRBV3-1/TRBV3-2	CASSQERTGFEKLFF	TGTGCCAGCAGCCAAGAGAGGACAGGGTTTGAAAAACTGTTTTTT
once	-	TRBJ1-5	TRBV4-1	CASSQEWQGEQPQHF	TGCGCCAGCAGCCAAGAGTGGCAGGGTGAACAGCCCCAGCATTTT
-	-	TRBJ2-7	TRBV30	CAWSGEKEQYF	TGTGCCTGGAGTGGAGAGAAGGAGCAGTACTTC
-	-	TRBJ2-5	TRBV5-4	CASSVLLAAQETQYF	TGTGCCAGCAGCGTACTACTAGCTGCCCAAGAGACCCAGTACTTC
-	-	TRBJ2-7	TRBV11-3	CASSRRGSSYEQYF	TGTGCCAGCAGCCGTAGGGGTAGCTCCTACGAGCAGTACTTC
-	-	TRBJ2-5	TRBV7-3	CASSSYSHLETQYF	TGTGCCAGCAGCTCTTACTCTCACCTGGAGACCCAGTACTTC
-	TRBD2	TRBJ2-3	TRBV2	CASSQEALAGTDTQYF	TGTGCCAGCAGCCAGGAAGCACTAGCGGGCACAGATACGCAGTATTTT
-	-	TRBJ1-3	TRBV6-5	CASSYRPGQSGNTIYF	TGTGCCAGCAGTTACCGCCCCGGACAGTCTGGAAACACCATATATTTT
-	-	TRBJ1-2	TRBV28	CASSLEAAQLYGYTF	TGTGCCAGCAGTTTAGAGGCAGCTCAACTATATGGCTACACCTTC
-	-	TRBJ1-2	TRBV9	CASSLNPGKNYGYTF	TGTGCCAGCAGCCTGAACCCGGGTAAAAACTATGGCTACACCTTC
once	TRBD1	TRBJ2-7	TRBV7-3	CASSNPWDSSYEQYF	TGTGCCAGCAGCAACCCATGGGACAGCTCCTACGAGCAGTACTTC
-	-	TRBJ1-2	TRBV20-1	CSASLTGVYTF	TGCAGTGCTAGCCTGACAGGTGTCTACACCTTC
-	TRBD1	TRBJ1-2	TRBV25-1	CASRPGTGSDYGYTF	TGTGCCAGCAGACCCGGGACAGGGTCGGACTATGGCTACACCTTC
-	-	TRBJ1-4	TRBV28	CASRPTGTTNEKLFF	TGTGCCAGCAGGCCTACAGGGACGACTAATGAAAAACTGTTTTTT
-	-	TRBJ1-6	TRBV28	CASLKTGGSYNSPLHF	TGTGCCAGCTTAAAAACGGGTGGCTCCTATAATTCACCCCTCCACTTT
-	-	TRBJ1-1	TRBV28	CASSFPQGNTEAFF	TGTGCCAGCAGTTTTCCTCAGGGTAACACTGAAGCTTTCTTT
few	TRBD1	TRBJ1-1	TRBV30	CAWSVQGDTEAFF	TGTGCCTGGAGTGTGCAGGGGGACACTGAAGCTTTCTTT
-	TRBD1	TRBJ2-5	TRBV5-6	CASSLVALDRQETQYF	TGTGCCAGCAGCTTGGTCGCCCTGGACAGGCAAGAGACCCAGTACTTC
-	-	TRBJ1-1	TRBV29-1	CSVGLMLNTEAFF	TGCAGCGTTGGTCTGATGCTAAACACTGAAGCTTTCTTT
-	-	TRBJ2-2	TRBV12-3/TRBV12-4	CASSLGGGGELFF	TGTGCCAGCAGTTTAGGGGGCGGCGGGGAGCTGTTTTTT
-	-	TRBJ1-2	TRBV6-1	CASSDWGDYGYTF	TGTGCCAGCAGTGATTGGGGGGACTATGGCTACACCTTC
-	TRBD2	TRBJ2-1	TRBV2	CASSVGLAGPYNEQFF	TGTGCCAGCAGCGTGGGACTAGCGGGTCCCTACAATGAGCAGTTCTTC
-	TRBD2	TRBJ2-7	TRBV5-1	CASSWGLAGSEQYF	TGCGCCAGCAGCTGGGGACTAGCGGGGAGCGAGCAGTACTTC
-	-	TRBJ2-5	TRBV6-5	CASRITRLTETQYF	TGTGCCAGCAGGATTACCAGGCTTACAGAGACCCAGTACTTC
-	TRBD1	TRBJ2-1	TRBV9	CASRPGTGTVNNEQFF	TGTGCCAGCAGGCCGGGTACCGGGACAGTAAACAATGAGCAGTTCTTC
-	TRBD1	TRBJ1-5	TRBV19	CASSTTGPYNQPQHF	TGTGCCAGTAGTACGACAGGGCCCTACAATCAGCCCCAGCATTTT
-	TRBD2	TRBJ2-2	TRBV5-4	CASGEGPAANTGELFF	TGTGCCAGCGGGGAGGGGCCAGCGGCGAACACCGGGGAGCTGTTTTTT
-	-	TRBJ1-2	TRBV30	CAWSYRGYGYTF	TGTGCCTGGAGTTATAGGGGATATGGCTACACCTTC
-	TRBD1	TRBJ1-2	TRBV29-1	CSVALNTGVQYGYTF	TGCAGCGTAGCCCTTAACACAGGGGTGCAGTATGGCTACACCTTC
-	TRBD2	TRBJ2-3	TRBV19	CASSIQIAGALTDTQYF	TGTGCCAGTAGTATACAGATAGCGGGGGCACTCACAGATACGCAGTATTTT
-	TRBD1	TRBJ1-6	TRBV18	CASSPGQVRNSPLHF	TGTGCCAGCTCACCTGGACAGGTCCGGAATTCACCCCTCCACTTT
-	-	TRBJ1-3	TRBV7-9	CASSREPNSGNTIYF	TGTGCCAGCAGCCGAGAACCTAACTCTGGAAACACCATATATTTT
-	-	TRBJ2-1	TRBV24-1	CATSDSRGYNEQFF	TGTGCCACCAGTGATTCCCGGGGGTACAATGAGCAGTTCTTC
-	TRBD2	TRBJ2-7	TRBV3-1/TRBV3-2	CASSQDGAGVDEQYF	TGTGCCAGCAGCCAAGATGGGGCGGGAGTTGACGAGCAGTACTTC
once	TRBD2	TRBJ2-5	TRBV5-1	CASSRTSGGADETQYF	TGCGCCAGCAGCCGGACTAGCGGGGGGGCGGATGAGACCCAGTACTTC
-	TRBD1	TRBJ1-1	TRBV5-1	CASSLGLVGTDTEAFF	TGCGCCAGCAGCTTGGGTCTCGTCGGGACAGACACTGAAGCTTTCTTT
-	TRBD2	TRBJ2-7	TRBV4-1	CASSLAGTSGSYEQYF	TGCGCCAGCAGCCTGGCCGGGACTAGCGGATCCTACGAGCAGTACTTC
-	-	TRBJ1-3	TRBV24-1	CATSDPGSGNTIYF	TGTGCCACCAGTGATCCCGGGTCGGGAAACACCATATATTTT
-	TRBD2	TRBJ2-3	TRBV7-9	CASSSTSEYTDTQYF	TGTGCCAGCAGCTCGACTAGCGAATACACAGATACGCAGTATTTT
-	TRBD2	TRBJ2-3	TRBV7-6	CASSYRGSGGSTDTQYF	TGTGCCAGCAGCTACAGAGGTAGCGGGGGATCCACAGATACGCAGTATTTT